The 23 T cell receptor beta chains reported below all come from one sample, sequenced in a study of blood T cells in healthy people across ages. It was with a sample-barcoded 5' primer and a J-beta primer mix that a second PCR of roughly 7 to 12 cycles was run. Each CDR3 protein is one row after TCRdb ran MiXCR on the 5' RACE reads. Of around 650,000 distinct CDR3 sequences detected, approximately 40% appear once; the ten largest clones hold around 30%. What was sequenced was blood. The origin of the receptors is an elderly man in good health.

In DNA, the CDR3 is TGTGCCAGCAGTTCCGGAAAAGAGACCCAGTACTTC. This encodes CASSSGKETQYF. The chain carries TRBV28 and TRBJ2-5; D gene ambiguous. This CDR3 is 12 amino acids long. V dropped 4 bases and J dropped 3 bases, with 6 bases sitting between them. Germline CDR1 and CDR2: MDHEN and SYDVKM. Complete variable domain (other parts from reference TRBV28 and TRBJ2-5): DVKVTQSSRYLVKRTGEKVFLECVQDMDHENMFWYRQDPGLGLRLIYFSYDVKMKEKGDIPEGYSVSREKKERFSLILESASTNQTSMYLCASSSGKETQYFGPGTRLLVL.

The CDR3 loop reads CASRDPGGNQPQHF. In DNA form, the CDR3 reads TGTGCCAGCAGGGACCCAGGGGGCAATCAGCCCCAGCATTTT. The J gene is TRBJ1-5, the V gene TRBV6-2 or TRBV6-3; a possible D gene is TRBD1 (6 bases). The germline V gene has CDR1 MNHEY and CDR2 SVGEGT. V lost 6 bases and J 2 bases, leaving 11 bases between the germline ends. CDR3 length equals 14 residues.

The rearrangement joins TRBV5-6 to TRBJ2-1; D gene uncertain. Germline CDR1 is SGHDT and CDR2 is YYEEEE. The CDR3 length is 16 residues. V was shortened by 0 bases and J by 6 bases, with 16 bases between the two germline ends. The CDR3 spells CASSLAKGSVFNEQFF. In nucleotides, the CDR3 is TGTGCCAGCAGCTTGGCCAAGGGTTCGGTATTCAATGAGCAGTTCTTC.

This clonotype was detected only a few times. J is TRBJ2-3 and V is TRBV11-2; 9 bases are a match to TRBD2. Germline V gene sequence: CDR1 SGHAT, CDR2 FQNNGV. The CDR3 extends over 14 amino acids. Germline trimming cut 4 bases from V and 6 bases from J; bases unmatched to any gene: 5. CDR3 nucleotide sequence: TGTGCCAGCAGCTCACACCTAGCGGGGGATACGCAGTATTTT. Encoded protein: CASSSHLAGDTQYF.

This chain joins TRBV12-3 or TRBV12-4 and TRBJ2-1; unclear D gene. The CDR3 covers 12 residues. V shed 6 bases and J shed 12 bases, with 15 bases lying between them. The CDR3 DNA sequence: TGTGCCAGCAGCCCACAAGAGGATGGGCAGTTCTTC. Its protein product is CASSPQEDGQFF.

The V and J genes are TRBV20-1 and TRBJ2-1, with 7 nucleotides matching TRBD2. This CDR3 spans 15 amino acids. From germline, CDR1 is DFQATT and CDR2 SNEGSKA (reference sequence). Unmatched junction bases numbered 7, after V lost 5 bases and J lost 0 bases. CDR3: CSADLRGSSYNEQFF. The CDR3 nucleotides are TGCAGTGCTGATTTGCGGGGGAGCTCCTACAATGAGCAGTTCTTC.

Comments on this clonotype: This may stem from a read error, because a much larger clone lies one nucleotide away. The V and J genes are TRBV7-2 and TRBJ2-7; 11 bases align to TRBD1. CDR1 is SGHTA, CDR2 FQGNSA, per germline. V trimming: 7 bases; J trimming: 1 base; junction bases outside the gene matches: 9. The CDR3 has 16 amino acids. The DNA for the CDR3 is TGTGCCAGCAACTTGTGGGGGACAGGGGGATCCTACGAGCAGTACTTC. This encodes CASNLWGTGGSYEQYF.

The V call is TRBV4-1, the J call TRBJ2-3; the D is unclear. The CDR3 length is 15 residues. Germline CDR1 is MGHRA and CDR2 is YSYEKL. V was shortened by 3 bases and J by 2 bases, with 12 bases between the two germline ends. The CDR3 is CASSQMDRATDTQYF. The CDR3 DNA reads TGCGCCAGCAGCCAGATGGATAGAGCCACAGATACGCAGTATTTT.

On this clonotype itself: The germline gene is not matched at one end of the junction; a read error may be the cause. The chain has TRBV6-5 and TRBJ1-2, with D possibly being TRBD1 (5 bases). Germline lookup yields CDR1 MNHEY and CDR2 SVGAGI. The CDR3 runs 15 residues. The CDR3 DNA reads as TGTGCCAGCAGTTTGGGGGATTGGGCGAACTATAGCTACACCTTC. It specifies CASSLGDWANYSYTF.

The CDR3 loop is CASSLRQSEQYF. In nucleotides, the CDR3 is TGTGCCAGCAGTTTACGACAGAGCGAGCAGTACTTC. V is TRBV12-3 or TRBV12-4 and J is TRBJ2-4, with D possibly matching TRBD1 (5 bases). Near its end, the DNA agrees better with TRBJ2-7, so the J call may be wrong. CDR3 length equals 12 residues.

This clonotype was observed a few times. The J gene is TRBJ2-3, the V gene TRBV2; no definite D call. V gave up 4 bases and J gave up 0 bases, with 11 bases separating them. CDR1 SNHLY and CDR2 FYNNEI come from the germline V gene. The CDR3 is 15 amino acids. The CDR3 DNA reads TGTGCCAGCAGTGCCTCGGCAGCTAGCACAGATACGCAGTATTTT. Translating gives CASSASAASTDTQYF. The full variable domain, in which reference TRBV2 and TRBJ2-3 provide the parts outside the CDR3, is EPEVTQTPSHQVTQMGQEVILRCVPISNHLYFYWYRQILGQKVEFLVSFYNNEISEKSEIFDDQFSVERPDGSNFTLKIRSTKLEDSAMYFCASSASAASTDTQYFGPGTRLTVL.

This clonotype was observed a few times. The V gene is TRBV4-1, the J gene TRBJ2-1; unclear D gene. CDR1 and CDR2 (germline): MGHRA, YSYEKL. The CDR3 runs 18 residues. The V and J ends lost 0 bases and 0 bases respectively, with 15 bases between them. The CDR3 DNA sequence: TGCGCCAGCAGCCAAGAATGGGTCCGCGAGAGCTCCTACAATGAGCAGTTCTTC. Protein product: CASSQEWVRESSYNEQFF.

The chain links TRBV6-2 or TRBV6-3 to TRBJ2-3; D might be TRBD2 (5 bases). Between the trimmed V and J ends, which lost 10 bases and 4 bases, there was a span of 9 bases. The CDR3 sequence is 11 residues long. CDR1 MNHEY and CDR2 SVGEGT come from the germline V gene. CDR3: CAILASDTQYF. In DNA, the CDR3 is TGTGCCATCCTAGCTTCAGATACGCAGTATTTT.

In its sample, this clonotype was seen many times. The gene calls are TRBV28 and TRBJ2-7; no firm D call. Germline values: CDR1 MDHEN, CDR2 SYDVKM. CDR3 length: 12 residues. V was shortened by 6 bases and J by 2 bases, with 8 bases between the two germline ends. Here the CDR3 DNA reads TGTGCCAGCAGACCCGATACCTACGAGCAGTACTTC. Its translation: CASRPDTYEQYF.

The chain joins TRBV20-1 to TRBJ2-2, with 7 bases fitting TRBD2. Looked up from germline, CDR1 is DFQATT and CDR2 is SNEGSKA (reference sequence). With 1 base clipped from V and 7 bases from J, the junction kept 3 bases outside the gene matches. The CDR3 is 13 amino acids. In DNA form, the CDR3 reads TGCAGTGCTAGAGGGGGGGGTGTCGGGGAGCTGTTTTTT. It encodes CSARGGGVGELFF.

Only a few counts were recorded for this clonotype. The V and J genes are TRBV7-2 and TRBJ2-3; perhaps TRBD2 as D (6 bases). Germline CDR1 and CDR2: SGHTA and FQGNSA. V lost 5 bases and J lost 1, with 10 bases in between. The CDR3 is 14 amino acids. DNA of the CDR3: TGTGCCAGCAGCCCCCAGCGGGGCACAGATACGCAGTATTTT. It specifies CASSPQRGTDTQYF.

This clonotype was counted only a few times. The chain has TRBV7-2 and TRBJ2-5, with TRBD1 identical over 7 bases. Trimming removed 2 bases from V and 5 bases from J; junction bases left unmatched: 8. CDR3 length: 15 residues. Germline V gene sequence: CDR1 SGHTA, CDR2 FQGNSA. The CDR3 reads CASSLYVGQTETQYF. The DNA of the CDR3 is TGTGCCAGCAGCTTATACGTGGGACAGACGGAGACCCAGTACTTC.

As concerns this clonotype: At one boundary the junction diverges from the germline segment, which might be a read error. The J gene is TRBJ1-1, the V gene TRBV29-1; a weak D match, TRBD1 (6 bases). CDR1 is SQVTM, CDR2 ANQGSEA, per germline. The CDR3 is 13 amino acids. This CDR3 reads CSVERTETSDAFF. In DNA form, the CDR3 reads TGCAGCGTTGAACGGACAGAGACCTCTGATGCTTTCTTT.

J is TRBJ2-7 and V is TRBV30; 11 bases fit TRBD1. Per the germline V gene, CDR1 is GTSNPN and CDR2 is SVGIG (reference sequence). After removal of 5 bases from V and 6 bases from J, the junction contained 6 bases not matched to a gene. This CDR3 spans 13 amino acids. CDR3 residues: CAWAGQGAGEQYF. DNA for the CDR3: TGTGCCTGGGCCGGACAGGGGGCGGGCGAGCAGTACTTC.

The sample holds a few counts of this clonotype. The chain joins TRBV6-5 to TRBJ1-1; a possible D gene is TRBD1 (6 bases). The V gene's germline CDR1 is MNHEY and CDR2 SVGAGI. Trimming removed 6 bases at V and 1 base at J, with 18 bases between. The CDR3 extends over 16 amino acids. The CDR3 sequence is CASRYSSGGRNTEAFF. The CDR3 coding sequence is TGTGCCAGCAGATACAGTTCCGGGGGGCGGAACACTGAAGCTTTCTTT.

The genes are TRBV7-2 and TRBJ2-1, with a tentative D call TRBD2 (6 bases). V was cut by 0 bases and J by 5 bases, with 11 bases left in between. Germline V lookup: CDR1 SGHTA, CDR2 FQGNSA. The CDR3 covers 15 residues. CDR3 DNA: TGTGCCAGCAGCTTAGCGCACCCTAGCGACAATGAGCAGTTCTTC. Translation: CASSLAHPSDNEQFF.

This clonotype was counted once. A read error may be the cause here, since a much bigger clone is one base away. The rearrangement joins TRBV4-2 to TRBJ2-1, with D unresolved. Trimming took off 0 bases at V and 8 bases at J, with 14 bases between the two ends. Germline V CDR1 and CDR2: LGHNA, YNFKEQ. There are 15 residues in the CDR3. In DNA form, the CDR3 reads TGTGCCAGCAGCCAAGATGGTAGGGCTAACGATGAGCAGTTCTTC. Its translation: CASSQDGRANDEQFF.

This clonotype has a handful of counts. The J gene is TRBJ2-1, the V gene TRBV10-3; D call uncertain. The CDR3 runs 12 residues. The ends were cut back, 6 bases at V and 6 bases at J, with 9 bases in the middle. Germline CDR1 reads ENHRY; CDR2 reads SYGVKD. The CDR3 reads CAISANGNEQFF. CDR3 in DNA: TGTGCCATCAGCGCCAATGGCAATGAGCAGTTCTTC.